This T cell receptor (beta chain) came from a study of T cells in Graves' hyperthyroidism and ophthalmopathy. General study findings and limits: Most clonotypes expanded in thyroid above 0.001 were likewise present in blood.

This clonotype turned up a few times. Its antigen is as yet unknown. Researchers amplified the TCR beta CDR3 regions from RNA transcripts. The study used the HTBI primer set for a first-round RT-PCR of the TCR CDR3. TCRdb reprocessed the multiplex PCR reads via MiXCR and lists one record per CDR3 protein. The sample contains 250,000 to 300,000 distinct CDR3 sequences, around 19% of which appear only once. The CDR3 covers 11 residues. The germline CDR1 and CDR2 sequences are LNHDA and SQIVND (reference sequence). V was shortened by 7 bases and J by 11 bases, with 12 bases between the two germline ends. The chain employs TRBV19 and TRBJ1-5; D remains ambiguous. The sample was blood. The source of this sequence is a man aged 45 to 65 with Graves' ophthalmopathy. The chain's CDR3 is CASTYGRTQHF. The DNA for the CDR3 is TGTGCCAGTACCTATGGGAGAACCCAGCATTTT.